This paragraph reports one T cell receptor beta chain. Its antigen is not identified. Into CD45RA+ naive and CD45RA-negative memory subsets, the CD4+ cells were split. These data belong to a study of shared clonotypes between healthy human individuals. The overall study: Used for every donor were three CD4 naive, three CD4 memory, two CD8 naive and one CD8 memory plate. Study results and limitations: Generation probabilities were higher for clonotypes shared across all four sorted-subset donors than for unshared ones.

This CDR3 has 14 amino acids. Germline-derived CDR1 and CDR2 are SGDLS and YYNGEE. The ends were cut back, 0 bases at V and 3 bases at J, with 9 bases in the middle. Libraries were prepared by immunoSEQ multiplex PCR; TCRdb keeps only in-frame clonotypes and omits some of them. This repertoire shows nearly 1,000,000 clones, less than 85% found once; its top ten account for approximately 1.5%. This clonotype originated in a man aged 18 to 29 in good health. Sequencing was carried out using memory CD4+ T cells sorted from blood. Indicated subset: CD45RA-negative fraction. The chain links TRBV9 to TRBJ2-5; TRBD2 might be the D (5 bases). The CDR3 DNA follows: TGTGCCAGCAGCGTAGGGCCAGCGGAAGAGACCCAGTACTTC. It specifies CASSVGPAEETQYF.